This entry describes one T cell receptor (beta chain). What it binds is not known. These data originate in a study of OX40 agonist ivuxolimab in advanced cancers. Study-wide context: In this trial design, patients received ivuxolimab intravenously at 0.01 to 10 mg/kg every 2 weeks. Study-level findings and limits: Both blood CD4+ and CD8+ T cells showed clonal growth by week 6 at 0.1 to 3.0 mg/kg.

This table comes from immunoSEQ multiplex PCR, and its TCRdb copy is limited to in-frame clones, with some not included. Among around 76,000 clones listed, 70% to 90% were seen once. This receptor was taken from an adult with an advanced solid tumor such as melanoma, head and neck, liver or kidney cancer. The source material was CD4+ or CD8+ T cells sorted from blood, sampled in a trial of the OX40 agonist ivuxolimab.

The CDR3 spells CASRLGQGGEAFF. The CDR3 DNA sequence: TGTGCCAGCAGGCTCGGACAGGGAGGTGAAGCTTTCTTT. V gene TRBV2 combines with J gene TRBJ1-1; 8 positions agree with TRBD1. Germline CDR1 and CDR2: SNHLY and FYNNEI. V trimming: 6 bases; J trimming: 7 bases; junction bases outside the gene matches: 7. CDR3 length equals 13 residues.